These 30 T cell receptor beta chains were all obtained from the same sample, sequenced in a study of cytomegalovirus exposure and HLA in healthy donors listed by TCRdb under 2017. The library was built by means of the immunoSEQ multiplex PCR assay. A mixture of 60 forward primers for TCR Vbeta segments and 13 reverse primers for TCR Jbeta segments was used in the multiplex PCR. The immuneACCESS repertoire file appears here via TCRdb, limited to in-frame rearrangements. These files lack a portion of the clones; in checked studies, under half of the deficit traces to unresolved V genes, and the cause of the others is not known. Counted in this sample were over 150,000 clones; 65% to 85% of them appeared once. In total, the top ten clones hold approximately 1.3% of the sample. Sample: PBMCs. Receptors were obtained from a man aged 55 to 70 in good health and CMV-seronegative.

The chain is built from TRBV27 and TRBJ2-3; the D gene is possibly TRBD1 (6 bases). The CDR3 has 14 residues. With 6 bases removed from V and 2 bases from J, the gap between germline ends came to 12 bases. The V gene's germline CDR1 is MNHEY and CDR2 SMNVEV (reference sequence). CDR3 sequence (DNA): TGTGCCAGCAGATTTACAGGGTACACAGATACGCAGTATTTT. Its translation is CASRFTGYTDTQYF.

The V gene is TRBV30, the J gene TRBJ1-3; 7 bases match TRBD1. CDR1 and CDR2 (germline): GTSNPN, SVGIG (reference sequence). This CDR3 has 13 amino acids. The CDR3, as DNA: TGTGCTTTGGAACAGGGGCCCCCAAACACCATATATTTT. As protein: CALEQGPPNTIYF.

This clone came up a few times. The chain has TRBV5-1 and TRBJ2-5, with D maybe TRBD1 (6 bases). There are 14 residues in the CDR3. CDR1 is SGHRS, CDR2 YFSETQ, per germline. V lost 4 bases and J 3 bases, leaving 13 bases between the germline ends. CDR3 sequence: CASSPLRGEETQYF. The CDR3 DNA reads as TGCGCCAGCAGCCCGCTCAGGGGAGAAGAGACCCAGTACTTC. The full variable domain, in which reference TRBV5-1 and TRBJ2-5 provide the parts outside the CDR3, is KAGVTQTPRYLIKTRGQQVTLSCSPISGHRSVSWYQQTPGQGLQFLFEYFSETQRNKGNFPGRFSGRQFSNSRSEMNVSTLELGDSALYLCASSPLRGEETQYFGPGTRLLVL.

The chain has TRBV10-3 and TRBJ2-7; TRBD1 aligns across 11 bases. In germline, CDR1 is ENHRY, CDR2 SYGVKD. Unmatched junction bases numbered 13, after V lost 11 bases and J lost 7 bases. The CDR3 runs to 14 residues. CDR3 DNA: TGTGCCTCGGCTGGGACAGGGGGAGAAGGTGAGCAGTACTTC. Encoded protein: CASAGTGGEGEQYF.

The DNA for the CDR3 is TGTGCCAGCAGCCCTAGCGGGGGGGTGGATACGCAGTATTTT. Its translation: CASSPSGGVDTQYF. The chain uses TRBV7-3 and TRBJ2-3; TRBD2 aligns across 12 bases. Germline lookup yields CDR1 SGHTA and CDR2 FQGTGA. The CDR3 totals 14 residues. The V segment lost 5 bases and the J segment 6 bases; nucleotides outside the gene matches: 3.

The gene calls are TRBV10-3 and TRBJ1-1, with 8 positions matching TRBD1. The CDR3 extends over 14 amino acids. V dropped 2 bases and J dropped 7; count of bases not matched to a gene: 6. Per the germline V gene, CDR1 is ENHRY and CDR2 is SYGVKD. The CDR3 bases are TGTGCCATCAGTGAGCCCGGGACAGGCCTTGAAGCTTTCTTT. Protein: CAISEPGTGLEAFF.

The chain recombines TRBV11-2 with TRBJ2-4; 9 bases fit TRBD1. The CDR3 is 15 residues long. The junction had 9 bases not matched to a gene; V was cut back by 5 bases and J by 7 bases. The V gene's germline CDR1 is SGHAT and CDR2 FQNNGV. The CDR3 spells CASSPRDRDWNIQYF. DNA for the CDR3: TGTGCCAGCAGCCCCCGGGACAGGGATTGGAACATTCAGTACTTC.

This chain uses TRBV9 with TRBJ1-3; D not resolved. The CDR3 has 13 residues. Germline V gene lookup returns CDR1 SGDLS and CDR2 YYNGEE. Trimming stripped 4 bases from V and 2 bases from J, with 7 bases between. CDR3 sequence reads: CASSYNTGNTIYF. DNA for the CDR3: TGTGCCAGCAGCTATAACACTGGAAACACCATATATTTT.

The CDR3 region has the DNA TGCAGCGTTGAAGAGTATAAGGGGCCTGAAGCTTTCTTT. Its protein product is CSVEEYKGPEAFF. This chain uses TRBV29-1 with TRBJ1-1; D is perhaps TRBD1 (5 bases). The germline V gene encodes CDR1 SQVTM and CDR2 ANQGSEA. This CDR3 has 13 amino acids. Trimming left V 0 bases short and J 6 bases short, with 11 bases between.

This clone appeared a few times. The rearrangement links TRBV6-1 to TRBJ2-4; 9 nucleotides align to TRBD1. V lost 2 bases and J lost 16; bases outside the gene matches: 9. The length of the CDR3 is 13 residues. CDR1 is MNHNS, CDR2 SASEGT, per germline. This CDR3 is CASSENRDRVIYF. CDR3 DNA sequence: TGTGCCAGCAGTGAAAACAGGGACAGGGTTATCTACTTC.

J is TRBJ2-5 and V is TRBV27; a weak D match, TRBD2 (7 bases). The CDR3 extends over 15 amino acids. Per germline, CDR1 MNHEY and CDR2 SMNVEV (reference sequence). Trimming shortened V by 5 bases and J by 4 bases, and 17 bases separated the two germline ends. The CDR3 is CASSPSSGGGETQYF. CDR3 DNA sequence: TGTGCCAGCAGTCCCTCTAGCGGAGGGGGAGAGACCCAGTACTTC.

This chain uses TRBV7-6 with TRBJ2-5; TRBD1 agrees at 9 bases. CDR1 is SGHVS and CDR2 is FNYEAQ in the germline V gene. CDR3 size: 16 residues. The trim removed 5 bases at V and 5 bases at J, leaving 12 bases unmatched. Here the CDR3 reads CASSHRGQGVRETQYF. The CDR3, as DNA: TGTGCCAGCAGCCACAGGGGGCAGGGGGTGCGGGAGACCCAGTACTTC.

This clone is a singleton in its sample. The V gene is TRBV6-1, the J gene TRBJ2-3, with 7 bases aligning to TRBD2. V shed 7 bases and J 9 bases; nucleotides not matched to a gene: 13. Germline-derived CDR1 and CDR2 are MNHNS and SASEGT. The CDR3 is 14 residues long. For the CDR3, the DNA is TGTGCCAGCACCGAAGGGACTAACACAAGGACGCAGTATTTT. Amino acids: CASTEGTNTRTQYF.

This clone occurred once. The chain couples TRBV7-9 to TRBJ2-5, with TRBD1 matching 7 bases. The CDR3 covers 16 residues. J gave up 1 base and V 4 bases, and 9 bases lay outside the gene matches. Looked up from germline, CDR1 is SEHNR and CDR2 is FQNEAQ (reference sequence). The CDR3 loop is CASSSYPQGIQETQYF. As DNA, the CDR3 is TGTGCCAGCAGCTCGTACCCACAGGGGATCCAAGAGACCCAGTACTTC.

This chain joins TRBV7-9 and TRBJ1-1; D may be TRBD1 (6 bases). Deletions cut 5 bases from V and 1 base from J, with 8 bases between. The germline V gene encodes CDR1 SEHNR and CDR2 FQNEAQ (reference sequence). The CDR3 runs 13 residues. The CDR3 reads CASSIQGNTEAFF. CDR3 sequence (DNA): TGTGCCAGCAGCATACAGGGGAACACTGAAGCTTTCTTT.

The V call is TRBV11-2, the J call TRBJ2-5, with D unresolved. Trimming left V 0 bases short and J 6 bases short, with 11 bases between. The CDR3 covers 14 residues. Germline V gives CDR1 SGHAT, CDR2 FQNNGV. CDR3 DNA: TGTGCCAGCAGCTTAGATAATATGAGGAAGACCCAGTACTTC. It codes for CASSLDNMRKTQYF.

V is TRBV6-6 and J is TRBJ1-5; 8 bases fit TRBD1. The CDR3 runs to 14 residues. With 6 bases clipped from V and 4 bases from J, the junction kept 5 bases outside the gene matches. CDR1 and CDR2 (germline): MNHNY, SVGAGI (reference sequence). The CDR3 nucleotides are TGTGCCAGCAGATTGGACAGGGAAAATCAGCCCCAGCATTTT. Its protein is CASRLDRENQPQHF.

The chain recombines TRBV6-5 with TRBJ1-2; possibly TRBD1 for D (6 bases). The CDR3 sequence is 14 residues long. The germline CDR1 and CDR2 sequences are MNHEY and SVGAGI. Trimming took off 3 bases at V and 4 bases at J, with 12 bases between the two ends. Here the CDR3 reads CASSYGGPGYGYTF. CDR3 bases: TGTGCCAGCAGTTATGGGGGCCCGGGCTATGGCTACACCTTC.

This chain links TRBV5-1 with TRBJ2-3, with 8 positions matching TRBD2. The CDR3 is 16 residues long. J gave up 5 bases and V 0 bases, and 8 bases lay outside the gene matches. Germline assignment: CDR1 SGHRS and CDR2 YFSETQ. The CDR3 region is CASSLGGGMTGDTQYF. The CDR3 bases are TGCGCCAGCAGCTTGGGCGGGGGGATGACAGGAGATACGCAGTATTTT.

This clone was counted once. The chain recombines TRBV11-2 with TRBJ2-7, with 7 bases fitting TRBD2. CDR3 length: 14 amino acids. Trimming took 7 bases from V and 3 from J; bases not matched to a gene: 9. CDR1 is SGHAT and CDR2 is FQNNGV in the germline V gene. This CDR3 reads CASTRGAGVYEQYF. CDR3 nucleotides: TGTGCCAGCACCAGAGGGGCGGGGGTCTACGAGCAGTACTTC.

The chain uses TRBV28 and TRBJ2-1; 9 bases are a match to TRBD1. CDR3 length: 18 amino acids. The V gene's germline CDR1 is MDHEN and CDR2 SYDVKM. V trimming: 3 bases; J trimming: 9 bases; junction bases outside the gene matches: 18. The CDR3 DNA sequence: TGTGCCAGCAGTTTGCACAAAGCAATCCGGGACAGGGAAGGTGAGCAGTTCTTC. This encodes CASSLHKAIRDREGEQFF.

The rearrangement links TRBV6-1 to TRBJ2-7; 11 bases are shared with TRBD1. Germline CDR1 reads MNHNS; CDR2 reads SASEGT. The CDR3 length is 15 residues. The V gene end was trimmed by 10 bases and the J gene end by 5 bases; junction bases not matched to a gene: 13. CDR3 DNA sequence: TGTGCCATAACCTGGCCGGGACAGGGGGTCCACGAGCAGTACTTC. Translation: CAITWPGQGVHEQYF.

The V and J genes are TRBV30 and TRBJ2-7, with TRBD2 as a possible D gene (6 bases). Germline lookup yields CDR1 GTSNPN and CDR2 SVGIG (reference sequence). V was shortened by 3 bases and J by 6 bases, with 12 bases between the two germline ends. The CDR3 sequence is 12 residues long. CDR3 sequence (DNA): TGTGCCTGGAGCAGGGAGGTTTCCGAGCAGTACTTC. Amino acids: CAWSREVSEQYF.

Note on this clone: This sample also contains other DNA sequences that code for the same CDR3. The CDR3 here is CASSPPGWTSNYGYTF. The CDR3 DNA sequence: TGTGCCAGCAGCCCCCCCGGGTGGACTTCTAACTATGGCTACACCTTC. The gene calls are TRBV7-2 and TRBJ1-2, with unresolved D. The V gene's germline CDR1 is SGHTA and CDR2 FQGNSA. This CDR3 comprises 16 residues. V was trimmed by 5 bases and J by 0 bases, leaving 16 bases between them.

V is TRBV7-9 and J is TRBJ1-1; tentatively, D is TRBD1 (5 bases). V was trimmed by 3 bases and J by 5 bases, leaving 16 bases between them. CDR3 size: 15 residues. Germline V gives CDR1 SEHNR, CDR2 FQNEAQ (reference sequence). The CDR3 is CASSLGSVGGTEAFF. The CDR3 DNA follows: TGTGCCAGCAGCTTGGGGTCCGTGGGGGGGACTGAAGCTTTCTTT. Full variable domain (remainder filled in from reference TRBV7-9 and TRBJ1-1): DTGVSQNPRHKITKRGQNVTFRCDPISEHNRLYWYRQTLGQGPEFLTYFQNEAQLEKSRLLSDRFSAERPKGSFSTLEIQRTEQGDSAMYLCASSLGSVGGTEAFFGQGTRLTVV.

This clone is a singleton in its sample. The genes are TRBV28 and TRBJ2-3, with 7 bases lining up with TRBD1. Germline trimming cut 6 bases from V and 1 base from J; bases unmatched to any gene: 4. CDR1 is MDHEN and CDR2 is SYDVKM in the germline V gene. The length of the CDR3 is 14 residues. CDR3 bases: TGTGCCAGCAGACCTACAGGGGGCACAGATACGCAGTATTTT. Its protein product is CASRPTGGTDTQYF.

The CDR3, as DNA: TGTGCCAGCAGCACCCGGGGGGGCAGCCCGGCCGGGTTTCCACCCCTCCACTTT. This translates into CASSTRGGSPAGFPPLHF. The J gene is TRBJ1-6, the V gene TRBV7-2; D is possibly TRBD1 (6 bases). CDR3 length: 18 residues. Trimming removed 5 bases from V and 11 bases from J, with 28 bases in between. The germline V gene encodes CDR1 SGHTA and CDR2 FQGNSA. The complete variable domain, with remaining parts taken from reference TRBV7-2 and TRBJ1-6, reads GAGVSQSPSNKVTEKGKDVELRCDPISGHTALYWYRQSLGQGLEFLIYFQGNSAPDKSGLPSDRFSAERTGGSVSTLTIQRTQQEDSAVYLCASSTRGGSPAGFPPLHFGNGTRLTVT.

This clone has only a few counts. V gene TRBV28 combines with J gene TRBJ2-4, with 7 bases fitting TRBD1. CDR3 size: 16 residues. Trimming took 0 bases from V and 3 from J; bases not matched to a gene: 5. Germline CDR1 reads MDHEN; CDR2 reads SYDVKM. CDR3 region: CASSLWQGDHKNIQYF. CDR3 in DNA: TGTGCCAGCAGTTTATGGCAGGGGGACCACAAAAACATTCAGTACTTC.

CDR3: CASSEARLAVQGTQYF. CDR3 bases: TGTGCCAGCAGCGAGGCAAGACTAGCCGTTCAGGGTACGCAGTATTTT. The chain uses TRBV9 and TRBJ2-3; 7 bases map to TRBD2. The V gene end was trimmed by 3 bases and the J gene end by 8 bases; junction bases not matched to a gene: 15. The CDR3 sequence is 16 residues long. The germline V gene has CDR1 SGDLS and CDR2 YYNGEE.

The chain uses TRBV18 and TRBJ1-2; D call uncertain. This CDR3 comprises 14 residues. In germline, CDR1 is KGHSH, CDR2 LQKENI. Between the trimmed V and J ends, which lost 2 bases and 1 base, there was a span of 8 bases. The CDR3 DNA reads TGTGCCAGCTCACCAGGTTCGGGTAACTATGGCTACACCTTC. This codes for CASSPGSGNYGYTF.